These 20 T cell receptor beta chains were sequenced from one sample in a study of blood T cell repertoires in COVID-19. TCRdb's table, derived via immunoSEQ multiplex PCR, lists solely in-frame clones and lacks some. The sample holds more than 300,000 clones; around 87% are singletons and the top ten take about 10%. The sample was peripheral blood. These receptors came from a woman in her 30s with COVID-19, enrolled during active disease.

The chain combines TRBV9 with TRBJ2-5; unclear D gene. The CDR3 covers 17 residues. CDR1 and CDR2 from the germline V gene are SGDLS and YYNGEE. The V end lost 4 bases, the J end lost 2 bases, and 21 bases lay between the germline ends. CDR3 region: CASSRESRVWVQETQYF. DNA for the CDR3: TGTGCCAGCAGCCGTGAAAGTCGGGTTTGGGTGCAAGAGACCCAGTACTTC.

The chain's CDR3 is CASSPGVDRGHNEQFF. As DNA, the CDR3 is TGTGCCAGCAGCCCAGGGGTCGACAGGGGGCATAATGAGCAGTTCTTC. The chain carries TRBV11-2 and TRBJ2-1, with 10 positions matching TRBD1. The trim removed 5 bases at V and 7 bases at J, leaving 11 bases unmatched. The CDR3 is 16 residues long. In germline, CDR1 is SGHAT, CDR2 FQNNGV.

The sample holds one count of this clone. V usage is TRBV7-9 and J usage is TRBJ2-5; unclear D gene. The CDR3 has 11 amino acids. The germline gives CDR1 SEHNR, CDR2 FQNEAQ (reference sequence). Trimming shortened V by 6 bases and J by 5 bases, and 7 bases separated the two germline ends. The CDR3 bases are TGTGCCAGCAGTAACTCCGAGACCCAGTACTTC. Its protein product is CASSNSETQYF.

The CDR3 protein is CASSQLAGVHNEQFF. The CDR3 DNA reads TGTGCCAGCAGCCAATTGGCGGGAGTCCACAATGAGCAGTTCTTC. This chain connects TRBV7-9 to TRBJ2-1; TRBD2 aligns across 7 bases. V was pared by 5 bases and J by 5 bases, with 9 bases of the junction left unmatched. Germline loops: CDR1 SEHNR, CDR2 FQNEAQ (reference sequence). The CDR3 spans 15 residues.

The chain employs TRBV19 and TRBJ1-5; D is perhaps TRBD1 (6 bases). V lost 8 bases to trimming and J lost 8 bases, with 19 bases between them. Germline CDR1 and CDR2: LNHDA and SQIVND (reference sequence). The CDR3 spans 14 residues. The CDR3 DNA is TGTGCCAGTCAGGGCAGGGGAGCAAGGGAGCCCCAGCATTTT. This sequence encodes CASQGRGAREPQHF.

This clone was counted only a few times. The chain is built from TRBV5-5 and TRBJ2-2; 14 nucleotides line up with TRBD2. Germline CDR1 SGHKS, CDR2 YYEKEE (reference sequence). The V gene end was trimmed by 4 bases and the J gene end by 7 bases; junction bases not matched to a gene: 6. CDR3 size: 16 residues. CDR3 bases: TGTGCCAGCAGCACCGGGACTAGCGGGAGAAGCGGGGAGCTGTTTTTT. The encoded protein is CASSTGTSGRSGELFF.

V is TRBV6-1 and J is TRBJ2-7; D is undetermined. This CDR3 comprises 14 residues. Germline CDR1 and CDR2: MNHNS and SASEGT. The V gene lost 5 bases and the J gene lost 6 bases, with 17 bases spanning the gap. CDR3 bases: TGTGCCAGCAGTTTTTGCGCCCCGCGCTGCGAGCAGTACTTC. Protein product: CASSFCAPRCEQYF.

V and J are TRBV10-3 and TRBJ2-1; 11 bases agree with TRBD2. The J segment lost 6 bases and the V segment lost 11 bases, leaving 12 bases of the junction unmatched. Germline loops: CDR1 ENHRY, CDR2 SYGVKD. This CDR3 spans 15 amino acids. The CDR3 DNA sequence: TGTGCCTCAACGCCCGGGACTAGCGGAACCAATGAGCAGTTCTTC. Protein: CASTPGTSGTNEQFF.

The rearrangement uses TRBV15 and TRBJ2-1, with TRBD2 as a possible D gene (5 bases). V was shortened by 0 bases and J by 1 base, with 10 bases between the two germline ends. CDR3 length: 16 amino acids. The V gene's germline CDR1 is LNHNV and CDR2 YYDKDF (reference sequence). The CDR3 protein is CATSRDSPGSYNEQFF. DNA of the CDR3: TGTGCCACCAGCAGAGATTCTCCGGGGTCCTACAATGAGCAGTTCTTC.

The gene calls are TRBV24-1 and TRBJ2-5, with a weak D call TRBD1 (6 bases). Germline lookup yields CDR1 KGHDR and CDR2 SFDVKD. V lost 1 base, J lost 5 bases, and 13 bases lay in between. The CDR3 runs to 15 residues. The CDR3, as DNA: TGTGCCACCAGTGATTTTCTCCAGGGGATGGAGACCCAGTACTTC. Its translation: CATSDFLQGMETQYF.

In DNA, the CDR3 is TGCGCCAGCAGCCAAGATGGGGGGGCCGGGGAGCTGTTTTTT. This codes for CASSQDGGAGELFF. This chain joins TRBV4-3 and TRBJ2-2, with 7 bases fitting TRBD2. There are 14 residues in the CDR3. Germline V gives CDR1 LGHNA, CDR2 YSLEER. V lost 0 bases to trimming and J lost 6 bases; unmatched junction nucleotides: 1.

This clone has only one observation. V is TRBV6-5 and J is TRBJ1-5; D is unclear. The CDR3 is 16 amino acids. Germline V gives CDR1 MNHEY, CDR2 SVGAGI. Between the trimmed V and J ends, which lost 0 bases and 0 bases, there was a span of 9 bases. CDR3 nucleotide sequence: TGTGCCAGCAGTTACTCGGGAGATTTTAGCAATCAGCCCCAGCATTTT. This encodes CASSYSGDFSNQPQHF.

The gene calls are TRBV7-8 and TRBJ2-1; TRBD2 matches at 12 bases. Germline loops: CDR1 SGHVS, CDR2 FQNEAQ. V lost 5 bases and J lost 6; bases outside the gene matches: 5. This CDR3 is 15 amino acids long. The CDR3 here is CASSTSSGRGNEQFF. The CDR3 nucleotides are TGTGCCAGCAGCACCTCTAGCGGGAGGGGCAATGAGCAGTTCTTC. Looking up the rest from reference TRBV7-8 and TRBJ2-1 gives the full variable domain: GAGVSQSPRYKVAKRGQDVALRCDPISGHVSLFWYQQALGQGPEFLTYFQNEAQLDKSGLPSDRFFAERPEGSVSTLKIQRTQQEDSAVYLCASSTSSGRGNEQFFGPGTRLTVL.

The chain combines TRBV27 with TRBJ2-7; 8 positions match TRBD2. The CDR3 is made up of 15 amino acids. J gave up 0 bases and V 2 bases, and 3 bases lay outside the gene matches. The germline V gene has CDR1 MNHEY and CDR2 SMNVEV (reference sequence). This CDR3 is CASSLAGGLSYEQYF. The CDR3 bases are TGTGCCAGCAGTTTAGCGGGAGGCCTCTCCTACGAGCAGTACTTC.

This clone has just a few counts. The sample contains more than one DNA sequence encoding this CDR3. The chain links TRBV7-9 to TRBJ2-7; TRBD1 might be the D (6 bases). Trimming left V 3 bases short and J 4 bases short, with 7 bases between. Germline V lookup: CDR1 SEHNR, CDR2 FQNEAQ (reference sequence). This CDR3 spans 12 amino acids. In DNA, the CDR3 is TGTGCCAGCAGCTTGGGGGCATACGAGCAGTACTTC. It is translated as CASSLGAYEQYF. Full variable domain (remainder filled in from reference TRBV7-9 and TRBJ2-7): DTGVSQNPRHKITKRGQNVTFRCDPISEHNRLYWYRQTLGQGPEFLTYFQNEAQLEKSRLLSDRFSAERPKGSFSTLEIQRTEQGDSAMYLCASSLGAYEQYFGPGTRLTVT.

This clone was seen only once. The chain carries TRBV7-9 and TRBJ1-2, with D maybe TRBD1 (6 bases). CDR1 and CDR2 (germline): SEHNR, FQNEAQ (reference sequence). This CDR3 contains 14 residues. V lost 6 bases to trimming and J lost 1 base, with 12 bases between them. DNA for the CDR3: TGTGCCAGCAGTCTAGGGGGAGTTAACTATGGCTACACCTTC. Its translation is CASSLGGVNYGYTF. Looking up the rest from reference TRBV7-9 and TRBJ1-2 gives the full variable domain: DTGVSQNPRHKITKRGQNVTFRCDPISEHNRLYWYRQTLGQGPEFLTYFQNEAQLEKSRLLSDRFSAERPKGSFSTLEIQRTEQGDSAMYLCASSLGGVNYGYTFGSGTRLTVV.

The rearrangement links TRBV2 to TRBJ2-7, with no clear D. Germline V gene lookup returns CDR1 SNHLY and CDR2 FYNNEI. CDR3 size: 12 residues. Trimming stripped 7 bases from V and 3 bases from J, with 10 bases between. The CDR3 sequence: CASIGVGYEQYF. As DNA, the CDR3 is TGTGCCAGCATCGGAGTCGGCTACGAGCAGTACTTC.

The chain carries TRBV19 and TRBJ2-5; D is possibly TRBD2 (5 bases). The V end was cut by 1 base, the J end by 1 base, with 7 bases between. CDR1 LNHDA and CDR2 SQIVND come from the germline V gene (reference sequence). The CDR3 covers 14 residues. The CDR3, as DNA: TGTGCCAGTAGTATAGGAGGGTTCCAAGAGACCCAGTACTTC. Encoded protein: CASSIGGFQETQYF.

CDR3 loop: CASSYPTGGYTYEQYF. The CDR3, as DNA: TGTGCCAGCAGCTATCCAACAGGGGGCTATACCTACGAGCAGTACTTC. This chain uses TRBV5-5 with TRBJ2-7; 9 bases agree with TRBD1. V was pared by 3 bases and J by 2 bases, with 9 bases of the junction left unmatched. Germline assignment: CDR1 SGHKS and CDR2 YYEKEE (reference sequence). CDR3 size: 16 residues.

The J gene is TRBJ2-3, the V gene TRBV7-2, with D possibly being TRBD1 (5 bases). V was trimmed by 5 bases and J by 2 bases, leaving 14 bases between them. The CDR3 sequence is 15 residues long. Germline V CDR1 and CDR2: SGHTA, FQGNSA. CDR3 loop: CASSQGGRDTDTQYF. In nucleotides, the CDR3 is TGTGCCAGCAGCCAGGGCGGCAGGGACACAGATACGCAGTATTTT.